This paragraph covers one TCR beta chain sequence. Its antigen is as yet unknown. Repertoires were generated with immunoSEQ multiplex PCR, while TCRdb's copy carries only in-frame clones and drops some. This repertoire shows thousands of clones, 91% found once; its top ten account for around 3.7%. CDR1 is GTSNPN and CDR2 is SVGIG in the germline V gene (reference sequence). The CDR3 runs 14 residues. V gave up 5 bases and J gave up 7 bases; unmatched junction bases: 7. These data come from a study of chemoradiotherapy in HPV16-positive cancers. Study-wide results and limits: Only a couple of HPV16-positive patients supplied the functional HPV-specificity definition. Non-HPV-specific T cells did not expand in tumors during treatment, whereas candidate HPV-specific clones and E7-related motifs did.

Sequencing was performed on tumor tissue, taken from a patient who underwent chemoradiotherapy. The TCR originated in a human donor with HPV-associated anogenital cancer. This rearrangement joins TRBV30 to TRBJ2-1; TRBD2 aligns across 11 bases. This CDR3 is CAWSGTSGANEQFF. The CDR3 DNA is TGTGCCTGGTCCGGGACTAGCGGCGCAAATGAGCAGTTCTTC.